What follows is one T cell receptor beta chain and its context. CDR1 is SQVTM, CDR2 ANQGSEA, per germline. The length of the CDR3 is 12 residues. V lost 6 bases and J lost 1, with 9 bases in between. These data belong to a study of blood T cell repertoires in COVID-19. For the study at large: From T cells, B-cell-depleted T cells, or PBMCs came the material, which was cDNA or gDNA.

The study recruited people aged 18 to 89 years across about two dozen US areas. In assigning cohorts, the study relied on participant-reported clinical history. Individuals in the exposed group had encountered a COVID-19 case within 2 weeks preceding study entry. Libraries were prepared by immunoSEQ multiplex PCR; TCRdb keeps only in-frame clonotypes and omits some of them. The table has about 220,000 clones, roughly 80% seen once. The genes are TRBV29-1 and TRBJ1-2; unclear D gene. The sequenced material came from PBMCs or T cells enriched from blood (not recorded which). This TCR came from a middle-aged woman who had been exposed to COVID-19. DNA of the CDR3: TGCAGCGTCAAAACTCATAACTATGGCTACACCTTC. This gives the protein CSVKTHNYGYTF.